This TCR beta chain originates from a study of T cell clonotyping in hematopoietic cell transplantation. CDR1 and CDR2 (germline): GTSNPN, SVGIG (reference sequence). The length of the CDR3 is 16 residues. Trimming took off 0 bases at V and 3 bases at J, with 16 bases between the two ends. Repertoires were generated with immunoSEQ multiplex PCR, while TCRdb's copy carries only in-frame clones and drops some. The data show 20,000 or so clones, around four fifths seen once. Study observations and caveats: No sorting was done, leaving CD4 and CD8 contributions mixed.

With respect to this clone: What it recognizes is unknown.

The sequencing input was peripheral blood mononuclear cells. The source is a man in his fifties or sixties in good health. Some clones in this sample may be carry-over from other donors' samples. The rearrangement links TRBV30 to TRBJ2-3; D might be TRBD2 (6 bases). The CDR3 bases are TGTGCCTGGAGTGTGGGCGGGGTGGGTCTTACAGATACGCAGTATTTT. Residues: CAWSVGGVGLTDTQYF.